This entry lists 28 T cell receptor beta chains sequenced from one sample in a study of blood T cells in healthy people across ages. A second roughly 6 to 12 cycle PCR used barcoded and J-beta primers. TCRdb reprocessed the 5' RACE reads with MiXCR, giving one entry per CDR3 protein. This table holds 660,000 or so distinct CDR3 sequences, roughly 50% found once. Sequencing input: blood. These receptors all stem from a man aged 60-69 years in good health.

This clonotype was seen many times. The rearrangement joins TRBV29-1 to TRBJ2-7, with 8 bases aligning to TRBD1. The CDR3 runs to 14 residues. The J segment lost 0 bases and the V segment lost 5 bases, leaving 6 bases of the junction unmatched. Germline assignment: CDR1 SQVTM and CDR2 ANQGSEA. CDR3 loop: CSVRTGPSSYEQYF. CDR3 in DNA: TGCAGCGTTAGGACAGGGCCGAGCTCCTACGAGCAGTACTTC.

V and J are TRBV7-2 and TRBJ2-7; TRBD2 aligns across 8 bases. This CDR3 spans 14 amino acids. Looked up from germline, CDR1 is SGHTA and CDR2 is FQGNSA. The trim removed 3 bases at V and 4 bases at J, leaving 5 bases unmatched. The CDR3 region has the DNA TGTGCCAGCAGCTTCTCCAGCGGGGGTTACGAGCAGTACTTC. Its translation: CASSFSSGGYEQYF.

Note on this clonotype: This could be a read error, since a much larger clone is one nucleotide away. The CDR3 coding sequence is TGTGCCAGCTGGAGGGACCATGAGCAGTACTTC. Its translation: CASWRDHEQYF. The chain couples TRBV5-6 to TRBJ2-7; D possibly corresponds to TRBD2 (6 bases). CDR3 size: 11 residues. Trimming removed 7 bases from V and 7 bases from J, with 12 bases in between. The V gene's germline CDR1 is SGHDT and CDR2 YYEEEE.

The CDR3 protein is CASRLGTAVGEQYF. The CDR3 DNA follows: TGCGCCAGCCGACTAGGGACCGCAGTGGGGGAGCAGTACTTC. The chain joins TRBV5-1 to TRBJ2-5; tentative D call: TRBD2 (6 bases). This CDR3 is 14 amino acids long. Trimming cost V 7 bases and J 11 bases, with 24 bases left between them. Per germline, CDR1 SGHRS and CDR2 YFSETQ.

The chain has TRBV12-3 or TRBV12-4 and TRBJ1-5; a weak D match, TRBD1 (5 bases). V was cut by 3 bases and J by 5 bases, with 8 bases left in between. This CDR3 contains 13 residues. CDR3 DNA sequence: TGTGCCAGCAGTTTTGGGGACTATCAGCCCCAGCATTTT. It yields the protein CASSFGDYQPQHF.

The chain carries TRBV5-1 and TRBJ1-2; 8 bases align to TRBD1. The CDR3 covers 14 residues. Germline CDR1 and CDR2: SGHRS and YFSETQ. After removal of 2 bases from V and 3 bases from J, the junction contained 3 bases not matched to a gene. CDR3 region: CASSLQGEDYGYTF. CDR3 bases: TGCGCCAGCAGCTTACAGGGGGAAGACTATGGCTACACCTTC.

This clonotype was counted once. The chain couples TRBV20-1 to TRBJ2-7; 9 positions match TRBD2. Trimming took 1 base from V and 7 from J; bases not matched to a gene: 8. In germline, CDR1 is DFQATT, CDR2 SNEGSKA (reference sequence). This CDR3 comprises 14 residues. The CDR3 sequence is CSARGGGAGGEQYF. Written as DNA, the CDR3 is TGCAGTGCTAGAGGCGGGGGAGCGGGGGGTGAGCAGTACTTC.

The J gene is TRBJ1-5, the V gene TRBV7-2; possibly TRBD1 for D (5 bases). The CDR3 has 14 amino acids. CDR1 and CDR2 (germline): SGHTA, FQGNSA. Trimming took off 5 bases at V and 2 bases at J, with 10 bases between the two ends. For the CDR3, the DNA is TGTGCCAGCAGCCCCGGGGACGGCAATCAGCCCCAGCATTTT. The encoded protein is CASSPGDGNQPQHF.

V is TRBV20-1 and J is TRBJ2-1, with D unclear. CDR1 is DFQATT, CDR2 SNEGSKA, per germline (reference sequence). Trimming took off 3 bases at V and 5 bases at J, with 14 bases between the two ends. This CDR3 is built from 14 residues. This CDR3 reads CSASAPWGNNEQFF. DNA for the CDR3: TGCAGTGCTAGTGCCCCATGGGGAAACAATGAGCAGTTCTTC.

The rearrangement links TRBV3-1 to TRBJ2-7; TRBD2 is a possible D gene (5 bases). The germline V and J ends were trimmed by 1 base and 4 bases, with 11 bases remaining between them. Germline CDR1 and CDR2: LGHDT and YNNKEL (reference sequence). The CDR3 length is 14 residues. The CDR3 bases are TGTGCCAGCAGCCAAGGGGTGGACTTGTACGAGCAGTACTTC. Its protein is CASSQGVDLYEQYF.

V usage is TRBV5-1 and J usage is TRBJ1-6; D might be TRBD1 (6 bases). CDR1 and CDR2 (germline): SGHRS, YFSETQ. CDR3 length: 16 residues. Trimming stripped 0 bases from V and 6 bases from J, with 13 bases between. In DNA, the CDR3 is TGCGCCAGCAGCTTGGGACTACAGGGTGGTAATTCACCCCTCCACTTT. Its translation is CASSLGLQGGNSPLHF.

A few counts support this clonotype. The chain carries TRBV5-6 and TRBJ2-5; D perhaps matches TRBD1 (6 bases). This CDR3 comprises 14 residues. V was shortened by 4 bases and J by 5 bases, with 15 bases between the two germline ends. The germline CDR1 and CDR2 sequences are SGHDT and YYEEEE. CDR3 protein: CASSGGPVGETQYF. CDR3 nucleotides: TGTGCCAGCAGCGGGGGCCCGGTTGGCGAGACCCAGTACTTC.

The chain carries TRBV20-1 and TRBJ1-6, with 7 positions matching TRBD1. The CDR3 sequence is 13 residues long. Germline V gives CDR1 DFQATT, CDR2 SNEGSKA (reference sequence). V gave up 3 bases and J gave up 10 bases; unmatched junction bases: 6. CDR3 DNA sequence: TGCAGTGCTAGTAAGGGGGCGGACTCACCCCTCCACTTT. Encoded protein: CSASKGADSPLHF.

This chain connects TRBV6-6 to TRBJ2-2; 10 positions agree with TRBD1. The CDR3 spans 13 residues. Germline CDR1 is MNHNY and CDR2 is SVGAGI (reference sequence). Trimming removed 8 bases from V and 3 bases from J; junction bases left unmatched: 0. The CDR3 nucleotides are TGTGCCAGCGGGACAGGGGACACCGGGGAGCTGTTTTTT. Translated: CASGTGDTGELFF.

This chain joins TRBV15 and TRBJ2-7, with no clear D. The CDR3 loop spans 16 amino acids. Trimming took off 0 bases at V and 3 bases at J, with 15 bases between the two ends. Germline CDR1 LNHNV, CDR2 YYDKDF (reference sequence). The chain's CDR3 is CATSRDINRPVYEQYF. The CDR3 DNA reads TGTGCCACCAGCAGAGACATTAACAGACCGGTCTACGAGCAGTACTTC.

The genes are TRBV20-1 and TRBJ2-1, with TRBD2 matching 9 bases. V dropped 0 bases and J dropped 7; count of bases not matched to a gene: 4. The CDR3 runs 14 residues. Per germline, CDR1 DFQATT and CDR2 SNEGSKA (reference sequence). The CDR3 nucleotides are TGCAGTGCTAGAGACGGCGGGGGGGCTAATGAGCAGTTCTTC. Translation: CSARDGGGANEQFF.

This clonotype has more than one count but fewer than ten. The chain has TRBV10-1 and TRBJ2-5, with D possibly TRBD2 on 5 matching bases. CDR1 is WNHNN and CDR2 is SYGVQD in the germline V gene (reference sequence). This CDR3 spans 15 amino acids. The ends were cut back, 0 bases at V and 2 bases at J, with 10 bases in the middle. This CDR3 is CASSESQSGQETQYF. CDR3 coding DNA: TGCGCCAGCAGTGAGTCGCAGAGCGGACAAGAGACCCAGTACTTC.

The genes are TRBV9 and TRBJ2-5; tentatively, D is TRBD1 or TRBD2 (5 bases each). Per the germline V gene, CDR1 is SGDLS and CDR2 is YYNGEE. Trimming pared 1 base from V and 4 bases from J, leaving 8 bases between. The CDR3 extends over 13 amino acids. CDR3 nucleotides: TGTGCCAGCAGCGTACCCGGGACAGAGACCCAGTACTTC. Its protein product is CASSVPGTETQYF.

This chain uses TRBV6-1 with TRBJ2-3, with D unclear. The CDR3 covers 11 residues. CDR1 and CDR2 from the germline V gene are MNHNS and SASEGT. Trimming shortened V by 4 bases and J by 8 bases, and 7 bases separated the two germline ends. The CDR3 loop reads CASSGLPTQYF. The CDR3 nucleotides are TGTGCCAGCAGTGGACTCCCTACGCAGTATTTT.

V and J are TRBV10-2 and TRBJ2-1; D unresolved. This CDR3 spans 12 amino acids. The germline V gene encodes CDR1 WSHSY and CDR2 SAAADI. Trimming took off 5 bases at V and 14 bases at J, with 16 bases between the two ends. The CDR3 coding sequence is TGCGCCAGCAGTTTGCCCCCCCGGGTAGAGTTCTTC. Translating it yields CASSLPPRVEFF.

The chain joins TRBV12-3 or TRBV12-4 to TRBJ2-1; the D gene is possibly TRBD1 (6 bases). The V and J ends lost 3 bases and 12 bases respectively, with 9 bases between them. The CDR3 is 11 amino acids. The CDR3 nucleotides are TGTGCCAGCAGTTTCTCGACAGGGCAGTTCTTC. It encodes CASSFSTGQFF.

The genes are TRBV12-3 or TRBV12-4 and TRBJ2-2; D possibly matches TRBD1 or TRBD2 (7 bases each). The CDR3 is 15 amino acids. Trimming removed 6 bases at V and 6 bases at J, with 17 bases between. CDR3 sequence (DNA): TGTGCCAGCAGGGGAGGGACAGAGATGGCCGGGGAGCTGTTTTTT. Translation: CASRGGTEMAGELFF.

V usage is TRBV28 and J usage is TRBJ2-7; possibly TRBD1 for D (7 bases). Germline values: CDR1 MDHEN, CDR2 SYDVKM. The ends were cut back, 8 bases at V and 5 bases at J, with 13 bases in the middle. The CDR3 extends over 12 amino acids. This CDR3 reads CASYTRGDEQYF. The CDR3, as DNA: TGTGCCAGCTATACCAGGGGGGACGAGCAGTACTTC.

This clonotype was counted a few times. CDR3 sequence: CSAREGTTSYNEQFF. CDR3 nucleotides: TGCAGTGCTAGAGAAGGGACAACCTCCTACAATGAGCAGTTCTTC. The chain is built from TRBV20-1 and TRBJ2-1, with TRBD1 as a possible D gene (6 bases). Looked up from germline, CDR1 is DFQATT and CDR2 is SNEGSKA (reference sequence). V was clipped by 0 bases and J by 0 bases, with 9 bases between them. This CDR3 comprises 15 residues.

Only a few counts were recorded for this clonotype. The V gene is TRBV11-2, the J gene TRBJ1-1, with D tentatively TRBD1 (6 bases). There are 15 residues in the CDR3. Germline V gene lookup returns CDR1 SGHAT and CDR2 FQNNGV. V gave up 3 bases and J gave up 2 bases, with 13 bases separating them. The CDR3 loop is CASSFVRGGNTEAFF. The CDR3 bases are TGTGCCAGCAGCTTCGTCAGGGGAGGAAACACTGAAGCTTTCTTT.

In its sample, this clonotype was seen a few times. This sequence joins TRBV20-1 and TRBJ2-1, with D possibly TRBD2 on 5 matching bases. This CDR3 spans 14 amino acids. CDR1 and CDR2 (germline): DFQATT, SNEGSKA (reference sequence). CDR3 protein: CSAPKWAGDNEQFF. The DNA for the CDR3 is TGCAGCGCCCCTAAGTGGGCCGGGGACAATGAGCAGTTCTTC.

V usage is TRBV2 and J usage is TRBJ2-1, with 9 positions matching TRBD2. V lost 8 bases to trimming and J lost 7 bases; unmatched junction nucleotides: 9. Germline V gives CDR1 SNHLY, CDR2 FYNNEI. CDR3 size: 14 residues. In nucleotides, the CDR3 is TGTGCCAGCGCGGGAGGGAGTGTTCGGAATGAGCAGTTCTTC. Its protein product is CASAGGSVRNEQFF.

In regard to this clonotype: A read error is possible here, since a much larger clone lies one base away. The chain uses TRBV7-9 and TRBJ2-1; 8 nucleotides match TRBD1. The J segment lost 2 bases and the V segment lost 6 bases, leaving 6 bases of the junction unmatched. The CDR3 contains 15 residues. Germline V gives CDR1 SEHNR, CDR2 FQNEAQ (reference sequence). The CDR3: CASRPRDRTYNEQFF. The CDR3 nucleotides read TGTGCCAGCAGACCCCGGGACAGGACCTACAATGAGCAGTTCTTC. Drawing the rest from reference TRBV7-9 and TRBJ2-1, the complete variable domain is DTGVSQNPRHKITKRGQNVTFRCDPISEHNRLYWYRQTLGQGPEFLTYFQNEAQLEKSRLLSDRFSAERPKGSFSTLEIQRTEQGDSAMYLCASRPRDRTYNEQFFGPGTRLTVL.